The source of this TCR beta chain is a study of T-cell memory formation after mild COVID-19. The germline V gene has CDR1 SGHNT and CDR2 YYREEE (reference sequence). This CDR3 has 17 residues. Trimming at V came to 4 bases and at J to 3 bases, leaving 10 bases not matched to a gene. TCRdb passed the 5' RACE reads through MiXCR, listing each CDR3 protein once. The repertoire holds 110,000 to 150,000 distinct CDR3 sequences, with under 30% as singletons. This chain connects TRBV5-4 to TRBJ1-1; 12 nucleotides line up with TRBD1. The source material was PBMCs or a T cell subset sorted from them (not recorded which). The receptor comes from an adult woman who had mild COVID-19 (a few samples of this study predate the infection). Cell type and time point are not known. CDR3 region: CASSPGTGGLGDTEAFF. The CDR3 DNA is TGTGCCAGCAGCCCGGGGACAGGGGGCTTGGGGGACACTGAAGCTTTCTTT.